The following is a T cell receptor beta chain sequence with its context. This clone was seen a few times. Its binding antigen is unknown. One base away there is no much larger clone; base qualities are not given. The data were obtained in a study of long-term antiretroviral therapy in people with HIV (dated 2022 in TCRdb). For the study in its entirety: The earliest samples were collected approximately a decade before the 2015 WHO recommendation for immediate ART, a period when ART was typically delayed until CD4 counts fell. Of the 30 to 35 participants with HIV, fewer than twelve were female. This retrospective serial study examined whether starting ART and sustained HIV suppression were associated with changes in the composition and diversity of the TRB repertoire in peripheral blood. No cross-contamination during QIAcube processing was seen in test extractions of a monoclonal T-cell line run alongside roughly 30 polyclonal samples. A total of some 210 cryopreserved PBMC samples were contributed to the cohort by 30 adults with confirmed HIV infection, with samples collected serially over a mean of roughly six years (range 1-12).

To be included, a participant needed at least one PBMC sample from before ART initiation plus at least two post-ART samples. All participants with HIV were treated in the United States of America. Before DNA extraction, cryopreserved samples containing roughly 1-11 million PBMC were thawed and washed. At the time of the earliest PBMC sample for each participant with HIV, ages ranged from roughly 20 to 54 years. Per participant, PBMC samples came from 1-4 timepoints prior to ART initiation and 2-8 timepoints following ART initiation, for a median of 7 samples. For every participant, serial HIV viral load, CD4+ T-cell count, ART history and demographic data were obtained. A Qiagen kit on a QIAcube was used to extract genomic DNA from unsorted PBMC, with samples processed in batches of 12. V and J are truncated by 3 bases and 0 bases respectively, leaving an intervening sequence of 9 bases. Spanning cysteine to phenylalanine, the CDR3 consists of 14 amino acids. Only the CDR3 part of the read is kept: 42 bases, read in frame from the first base. CDR1 and CDR2, looked up from the germline V gene, are MDHEN and SYDVKM.

The immunoSEQ hsTCRB v3.0 assay was used at survey level resolution for TRB variable region sequencing. The targeted TRB sequencing depth was roughly 40,000-50,000 T-cell genomes per sample. TRB libraries were pooled and sequenced on an Illumina MiSeq using a v3 150-cycle kit. Processing in the source paper ran as follows. Analysis of repertoires was carried out in R inside a reproducible Nextflow workflow spanning QC, data transformation and analysis. LymphoSeq2, an R package for exploring AIRR-Seq data, was used to implement custom analyses. A few samples yielding fewer than 5000 total TRB sequences were excluded, leaving 150 to 200 analyzed HIV repertoires. Of the 188 retained HIV repertoires, 59 were collected before and 129 after ART initiation. Each repertoire was downsampled to 5000 TRB nucleotide sequences, and summary statistics were averaged across 100 downsampling iterations. Only TRB sequences with CDR3 regions of at least seven amino acids were retained for analysis. Two measures captured diversity: a Shannon entropy-derived clonality score and the Gini coefficient. In the repertoire networks, any two of the top 5000 CDR3 amino acid sequences were linked whenever the two sequences differed by an edit distance of one. Antigen specificity groups and MHC restriction were predicted for TRB CDR3 amino acid sequences with GLIPH2. To flag known associations with CMV, EBV, HIV or tissue antigens, CDR3 amino acid sequences were compared against VDJdb and McPAS-TCR. Pre-ART, post-ART and control groups were compared with Wilcoxon signed-rank tests and Holm-Bonferroni correction. The table was pulled from immuneACCESS by TCRdb, which kept in-frame rearrangements only. Such tables lose some clones; where checked, under half of the loss comes from unresolved V genes, and the rest has no known cause. That table is the source of V, J and clone size, and D and trimming were worked out from the DNA. Across this sample there are 25,000 to 30,000 clones, with 84% seen only once. Less than 8% of the sample is in the top ten clones.

Study-wide conclusions, independent of this receptor: Expanded TRB clones identified before ART initiation dominated the repertoire across all time points, though the dominance fluctuated and decreased in many PLHIV after ART. The samples span the years 2004 to 2017, and the ART regimens used may be less effective than current regimens. A significant increase in TRB diversity was found to be associated with ART initiation, although TRB diversity was observed to remain significantly below that of transplant donor controls even after long-term ART. Unsorted PBMC were profiled instead of sorted CD4+ and CD8+ T cells because pre-ART samples had limited cell numbers. No data were available on ART adherence, viral resistance or therapy changes, limiting inferences about post-ART repertoire changes. Since PBMC availability was limited, sequencing covered only the TCR beta chain, with no alpha chain pairing. CDR3 length ranges in HIV repertoires were narrower than in controls, and network structure suggested an antigen-experienced repertoire with only a slight naive shift after ART.

The sample in question was unsorted PBMCs, obtained 0.4 years after starting antiretroviral therapy. The V gene is TRBV28 and the J gene is TRBJ2-7; the D gene lacks a confident call. The sequence derives from a man younger than 35 with HIV. The encoded CDR3 is CASSLRWGSYEQYF. The nucleotide sequence reads as follows: TGTGCCAGCAGTTTGAGGTGGGGCTCCTACGAGCAGTACTTC.